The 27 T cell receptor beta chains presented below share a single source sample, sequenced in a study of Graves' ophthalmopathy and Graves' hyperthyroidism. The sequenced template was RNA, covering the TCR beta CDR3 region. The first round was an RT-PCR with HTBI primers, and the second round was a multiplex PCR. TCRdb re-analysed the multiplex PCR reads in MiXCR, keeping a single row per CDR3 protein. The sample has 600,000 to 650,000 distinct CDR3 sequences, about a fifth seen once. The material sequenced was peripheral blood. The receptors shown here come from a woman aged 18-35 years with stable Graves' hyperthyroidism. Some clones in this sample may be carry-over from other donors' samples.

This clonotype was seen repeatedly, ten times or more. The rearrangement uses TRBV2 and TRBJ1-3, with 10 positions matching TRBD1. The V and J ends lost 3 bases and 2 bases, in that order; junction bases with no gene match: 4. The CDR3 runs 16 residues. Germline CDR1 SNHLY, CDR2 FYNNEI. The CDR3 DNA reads TGTGCCAGCAGTGAGATTGGGACAGGGGCTGGAAACACCATATATTTT. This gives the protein CASSEIGTGAGNTIYF.

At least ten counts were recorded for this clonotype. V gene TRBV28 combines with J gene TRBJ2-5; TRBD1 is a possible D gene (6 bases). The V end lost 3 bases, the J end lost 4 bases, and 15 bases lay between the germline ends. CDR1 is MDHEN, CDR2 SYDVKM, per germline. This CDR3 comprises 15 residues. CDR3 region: CASSFLDSLVETQYF. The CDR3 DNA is TGTGCCAGCAGTTTCTTGGACAGTTTAGTAGAGACCCAGTACTTC. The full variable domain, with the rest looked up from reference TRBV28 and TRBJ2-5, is DVKVTQSSRYLVKRTGEKVFLECVQDMDHENMFWYRQDPGLGLRLIYFSYDVKMKEKGDIPEGYSVSREKKERFSLILESASTNQTSMYLCASSFLDSLVETQYFGPGTRLLVL.

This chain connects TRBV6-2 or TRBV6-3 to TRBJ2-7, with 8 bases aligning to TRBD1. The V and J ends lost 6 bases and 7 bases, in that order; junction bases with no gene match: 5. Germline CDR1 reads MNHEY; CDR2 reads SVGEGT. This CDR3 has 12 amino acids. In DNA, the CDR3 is TGTGCCAGCAGAGCCGGGACAGGAGAGCAGTACTTC. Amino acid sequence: CASRAGTGEQYF.

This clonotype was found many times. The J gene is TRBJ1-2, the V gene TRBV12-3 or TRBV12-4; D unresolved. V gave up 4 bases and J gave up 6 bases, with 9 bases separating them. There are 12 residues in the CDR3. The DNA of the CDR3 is TGTGCCAGCAGTTACGGGTTTGATGGCTACACCTTC. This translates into CASSYGFDGYTF.

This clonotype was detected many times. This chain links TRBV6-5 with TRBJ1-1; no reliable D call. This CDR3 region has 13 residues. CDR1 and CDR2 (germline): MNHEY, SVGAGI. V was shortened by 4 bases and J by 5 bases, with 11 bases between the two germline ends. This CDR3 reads CASSFRRETEAFF. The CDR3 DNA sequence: TGTGCCAGCAGTTTTCGGAGGGAGACTGAAGCTTTCTTT.

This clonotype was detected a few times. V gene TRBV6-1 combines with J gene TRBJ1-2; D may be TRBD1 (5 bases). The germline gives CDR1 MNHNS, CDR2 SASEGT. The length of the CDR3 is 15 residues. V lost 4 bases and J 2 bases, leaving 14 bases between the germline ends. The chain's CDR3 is CASSGSPGANYGYTF. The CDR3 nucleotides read TGTGCCAGCAGTGGATCCCCCGGGGCAAACTATGGCTACACCTTC.

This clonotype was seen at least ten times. DNA for the CDR3: TGCAGTGCTAGAGGCCGACTAGCGGGAGGCTACGAGCAGTACTTC. It specifies CSARGRLAGGYEQYF. The rearrangement links TRBV20-1 to TRBJ2-7; 13 bases line up with TRBD2. There are 15 residues in the CDR3. Germline V gene data show CDR1 as DFQATT and CDR2 as SNEGSKA (reference sequence). Trimming removed 1 base from V and 3 bases from J; junction bases left unmatched: 3.

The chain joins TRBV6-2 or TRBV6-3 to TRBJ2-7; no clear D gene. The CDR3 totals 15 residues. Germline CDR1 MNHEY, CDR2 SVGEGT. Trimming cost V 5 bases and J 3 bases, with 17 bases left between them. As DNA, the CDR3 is TGTGCCAGCAGTACGTTTCGTGGGAACAACTACGAGCAGTACTTC. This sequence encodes CASSTFRGNNYEQYF.

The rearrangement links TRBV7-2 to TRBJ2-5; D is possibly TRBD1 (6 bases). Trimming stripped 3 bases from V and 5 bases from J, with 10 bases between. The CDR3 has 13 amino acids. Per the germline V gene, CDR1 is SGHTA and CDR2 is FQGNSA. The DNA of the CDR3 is TGTGCCAGCAGCTTTGAGGGGGAGGAGACCCAGTACTTC. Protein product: CASSFEGEETQYF. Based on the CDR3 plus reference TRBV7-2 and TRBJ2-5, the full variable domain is GAGVSQSPSNKVTEKGKDVELRCDPISGHTALYWYRQSLGQGLEFLIYFQGNSAPDKSGLPSDRFSAERTGGSVSTLTIQRTQQEDSAVYLCASSFEGEETQYFGPGTRLLVL.

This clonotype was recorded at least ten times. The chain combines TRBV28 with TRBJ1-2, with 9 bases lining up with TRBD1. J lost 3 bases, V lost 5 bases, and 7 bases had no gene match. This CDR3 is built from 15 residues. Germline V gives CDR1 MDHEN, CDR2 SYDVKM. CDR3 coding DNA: TGTGCCAGCAGTATCCCGGGACAGGGCGACTATGGCTACACCTTC. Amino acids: CASSIPGQGDYGYTF.

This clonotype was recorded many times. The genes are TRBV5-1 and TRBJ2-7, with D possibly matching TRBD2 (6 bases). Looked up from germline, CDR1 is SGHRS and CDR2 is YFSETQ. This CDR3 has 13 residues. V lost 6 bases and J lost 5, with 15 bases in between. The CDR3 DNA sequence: TGCGCCAGCATCGGGACTCGGAAAGACGAGCAGTACTTC. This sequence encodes CASIGTRKDEQYF. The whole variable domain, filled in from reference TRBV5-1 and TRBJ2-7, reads KAGVTQTPRYLIKTRGQQVTLSCSPISGHRSVSWYQQTPGQGLQFLFEYFSETQRNKGNFPGRFSGRQFSNSRSEMNVSTLELGDSALYLCASIGTRKDEQYFGPGTRLTVT.

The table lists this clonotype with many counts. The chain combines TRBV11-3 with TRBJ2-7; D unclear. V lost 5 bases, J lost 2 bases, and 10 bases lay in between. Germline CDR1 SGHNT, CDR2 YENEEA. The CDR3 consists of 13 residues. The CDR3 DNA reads TGTGCCAGCAGCGGGCCTCCAGCCTACGAGCAGTACTTC. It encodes CASSGPPAYEQYF.

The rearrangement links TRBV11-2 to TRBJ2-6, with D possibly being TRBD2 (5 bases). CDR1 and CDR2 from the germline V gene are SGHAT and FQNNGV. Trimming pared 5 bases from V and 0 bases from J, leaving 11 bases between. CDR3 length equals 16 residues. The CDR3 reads CASSPSDYSGANVLTF. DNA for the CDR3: TGTGCCAGCAGCCCATCCGACTACTCTGGGGCCAACGTCCTGACTTTC.

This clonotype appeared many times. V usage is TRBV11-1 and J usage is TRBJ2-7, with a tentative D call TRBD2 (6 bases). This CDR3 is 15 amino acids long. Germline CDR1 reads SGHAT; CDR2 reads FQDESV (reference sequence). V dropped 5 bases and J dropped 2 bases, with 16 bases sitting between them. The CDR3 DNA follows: TGTGCCAGCAGCCCCAGGAAGGCGGGACCCTACGAGCAGTACTTC. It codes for CASSPRKAGPYEQYF.

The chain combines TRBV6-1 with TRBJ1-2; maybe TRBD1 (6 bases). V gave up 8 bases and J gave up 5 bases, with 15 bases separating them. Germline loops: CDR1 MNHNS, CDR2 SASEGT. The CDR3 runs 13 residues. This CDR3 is CASGVGGSYGYTF. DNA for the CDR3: TGTGCCAGCGGGGTGGGGGGCAGTTATGGCTACACCTTC.

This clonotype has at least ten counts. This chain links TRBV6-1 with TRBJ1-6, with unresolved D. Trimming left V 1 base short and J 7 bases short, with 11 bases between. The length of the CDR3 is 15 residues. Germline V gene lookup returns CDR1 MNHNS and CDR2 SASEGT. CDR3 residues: CASSEGGLGNSPLHF. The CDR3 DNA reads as TGTGCCAGCAGTGAAGGGGGATTGGGGAATTCACCCCTCCACTTT.

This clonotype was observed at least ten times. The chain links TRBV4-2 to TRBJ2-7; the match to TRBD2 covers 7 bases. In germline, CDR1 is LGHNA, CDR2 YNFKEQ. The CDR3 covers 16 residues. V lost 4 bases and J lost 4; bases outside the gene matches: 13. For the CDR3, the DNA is TGTGCCAGCAGCCCGCTCGCTACTAGCGTGGAGTACGAGCAGTACTTC. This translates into CASSPLATSVEYEQYF.

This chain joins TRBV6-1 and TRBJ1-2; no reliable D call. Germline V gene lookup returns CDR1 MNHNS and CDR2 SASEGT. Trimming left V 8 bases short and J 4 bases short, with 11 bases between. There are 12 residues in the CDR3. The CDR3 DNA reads TGTGCCAGCTTATCCGGAGTCTATGGCTACACCTTC. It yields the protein CASLSGVYGYTF.

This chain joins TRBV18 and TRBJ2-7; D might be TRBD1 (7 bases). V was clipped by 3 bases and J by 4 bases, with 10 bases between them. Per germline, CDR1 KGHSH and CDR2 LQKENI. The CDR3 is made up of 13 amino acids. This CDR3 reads CASSPRGQYEQYF. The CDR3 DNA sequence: TGTGCCAGCTCACCGCGGGGACAGTACGAGCAGTACTTC.

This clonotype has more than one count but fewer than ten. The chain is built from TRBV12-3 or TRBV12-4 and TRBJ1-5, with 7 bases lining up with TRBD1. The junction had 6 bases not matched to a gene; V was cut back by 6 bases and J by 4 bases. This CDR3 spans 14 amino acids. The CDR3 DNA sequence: TGTGCCAGCAGCCCGACAGGGAAGAATCAGCCCCAGCATTTT. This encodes CASSPTGKNQPQHF.

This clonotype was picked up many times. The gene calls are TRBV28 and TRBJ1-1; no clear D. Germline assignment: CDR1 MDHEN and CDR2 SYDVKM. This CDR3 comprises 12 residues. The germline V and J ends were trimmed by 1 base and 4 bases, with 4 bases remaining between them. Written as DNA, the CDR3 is TGTGCCAGCAGTTTATTGACCACTGAAGCTTTCTTT. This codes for CASSLLTTEAFF.

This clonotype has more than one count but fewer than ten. The CDR3 DNA follows: TGTGCCAGCAGTAAAGGGGCAGGGGGCTTCGACACTGAAGCTTTCTTT. Its translation: CASSKGAGGFDTEAFF. This chain uses TRBV12-3 or TRBV12-4 with TRBJ1-1; 8 positions match TRBD1. The CDR3 contains 16 residues. Trimming at V came to 5 bases and at J to 3 bases, leaving 11 bases not matched to a gene.

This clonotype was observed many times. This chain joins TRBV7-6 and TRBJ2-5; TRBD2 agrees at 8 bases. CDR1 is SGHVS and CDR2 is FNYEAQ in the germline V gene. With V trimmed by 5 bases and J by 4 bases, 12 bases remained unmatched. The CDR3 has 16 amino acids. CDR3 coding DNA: TGTGCCAGCAGCCGAAGGATAGGACTAGCTGGAGAGACCCAGTACTTC. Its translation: CASSRRIGLAGETQYF.

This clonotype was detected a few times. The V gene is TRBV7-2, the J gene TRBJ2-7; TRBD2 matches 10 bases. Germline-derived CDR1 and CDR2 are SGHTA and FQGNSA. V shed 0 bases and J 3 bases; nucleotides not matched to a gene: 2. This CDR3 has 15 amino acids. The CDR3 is CASSLASGGGYEQYF. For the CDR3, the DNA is TGTGCCAGCAGCTTAGCCAGCGGGGGGGGCTACGAGCAGTACTTC.

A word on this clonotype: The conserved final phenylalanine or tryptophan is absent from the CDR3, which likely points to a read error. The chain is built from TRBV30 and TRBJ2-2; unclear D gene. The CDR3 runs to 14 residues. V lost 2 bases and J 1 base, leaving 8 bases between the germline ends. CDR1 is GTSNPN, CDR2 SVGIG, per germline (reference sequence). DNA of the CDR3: TGTGCCTGGAGTAAACAGATGAACACCGGGGAGCTGTTTGTT. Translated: CAWSKQMNTGELFV.

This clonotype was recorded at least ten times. CDR3 sequence reads: CAISDQGLGNEQYF. The CDR3 DNA follows: TGTGCCATCAGTGATCAAGGGTTAGGCAACGAGCAGTACTTC. This sequence joins TRBV10-3 and TRBJ2-7; no reliable D call. CDR3 size: 14 residues. Trimming cost V 3 bases and J 5 bases, with 14 bases left between them. Germline-derived CDR1 and CDR2 are ENHRY and SYGVKD.

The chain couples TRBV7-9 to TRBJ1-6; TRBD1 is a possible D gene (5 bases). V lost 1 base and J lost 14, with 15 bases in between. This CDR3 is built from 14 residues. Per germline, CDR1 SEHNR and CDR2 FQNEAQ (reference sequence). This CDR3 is CASSLGQWVETLHF. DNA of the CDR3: TGTGCCAGCAGCTTAGGACAGTGGGTGGAAACCCTCCACTTT.